This is a list of T cell receptor beta chains from one sample in a study of T cell responses to AZD1222 COVID-19 vaccine. TCRdb's table, derived via immunoSEQ multiplex PCR, lists solely in-frame clones and lacks some. The sample lists about 150,000 clones, about nine tenths occurring once. The sample in question was peripheral blood, obtained 28 days after the second AZD1222 dose. These receptor sequences come from an adult who received the AZD1222 COVID-19 vaccine. Each CDR3 is given with its conserved first and last residue. D genes are given only for firm matches. Clone size is stated in some rows and not others, as once, few, many or a class when expanded.

j_gene | abundance | d_gene | v_gene | CDR3aa | CDR3nt
TRBJ2-2 | . | . | TRBV9 | CASSEGHRHTGELFF | TGTGCCAGCAGCGAGGGACACCGCCACACCGGGGAGCTGTTTTTT
TRBJ1-3 | . | . | TRBV7-9 | CASSSQDSGNTIYF | TGTGCCAGCAGCTCACAGGATTCCGGAAACACCATATATTTT
TRBJ1-3 | . | . | TRBV5-1 | CASSLAWGSGNTIYF | TGCGCCAGCAGCTTGGCCTGGGGCTCTGGAAACACCATATATTTT
TRBJ1-1 | . | . | TRBV4-1 | CASSQDSRQGRTEAFF | TGCGCCAGCAGCCAAGATTCCCGGCAGGGTAGGACTGAAGCTTTCTTT
TRBJ2-1 | . | . | TRBV5-1 | CASSRTGTPRNNEQFF | TGCGCCAGCAGCCGTACCGGGACCCCGAGGAACAATGAGCAGTTCTTC
TRBJ1-6 | . | . | TRBV7-9 | CASSSIGRDGNSPLHF | TGTGCCAGCAGCTCAATCGGCAGGGACGGGAATTCACCCCTCCACTTT
TRBJ1-6 | . | . | TRBV5-4 | CASSWGGQGNSPLHF | TGTGCCAGCAGCTGGGGGGGGCAGGGAAATTCACCCCTCCACTTT
TRBJ2-7 | . | . | TRBV3-1/TRBV3-2 | CASSQSHEQYF | TGTGCCAGCAGCCAGTCCCACGAGCAGTACTTC
TRBJ2-2 | . | . | TRBV12-3/TRBV12-4 | CASSIQVTGELFF | TGTGCCAGCAGTATACAGGTCACCGGGGAGCTGTTTTTT
TRBJ1-6 | . | . | TRBV5-1 | CASSLSPLATGRNSPLHF | TGCGCCAGCAGCTTGTCCCCTCTGGCAACGGGGCGTAATTCACCCCTCCACTTT
TRBJ1-1 | . | . | TRBV7-9 | CASSPPGSTEAFF | TGTGCCAGCAGCCCCCCGGGGAGCACTGAAGCTTTCTTT
TRBJ2-3 | . | . | TRBV5-1 | CASSSGLPTDTQYF | TGCGCCAGCTCAAGCGGACTGCCCACAGATACGCAGTATTTT
TRBJ1-1 | . | . | TRBV12-5 | CASGQDSEAFF | TGTGCTAGTGGTCAGGACAGTGAAGCTTTCTTT
TRBJ1-4 | . | . | TRBV7-2 | CASSLGEAANEKLFF | TGTGCCAGCAGCTTAGGGGAGGCAGCTAATGAAAAACTGTTTTTT
TRBJ2-7 | . | . | TRBV3-1/TRBV3-2 | CASQIGYEQYF | TGTGCCTCCCAAATCGGATACGAGCAGTACTTC
TRBJ1-1 | . | . | TRBV10-2 | CASTDSDRVGAFF | TGCGCCAGCACCGACTCCGACAGAGTAGGAGCTTTCTTT
TRBJ1-1 | . | TRBD1 | TRBV7-9 | CASSSTGGGTEAFF | TGTGCCAGCAGTTCGACAGGGGGCGGGACTGAAGCTTTCTTT
TRBJ2-1 | once | TRBD2 | TRBV7-8 | CASSLALAGGPVYEQFF | TGTGCCAGCAGCTTAGCCCTAGCGGGGGGCCCCGTATATGAGCAGTTCTTC
TRBJ1-2 | . | TRBD1 | TRBV19 | CASSMGTGGARSGGYTF | TGTGCCAGTAGCATGGGGACAGGGGGCGCCAGGAGCGGGGGCTACACCTTC
TRBJ1-5 | . | . | TRBV4-2 | CASSQDDRIRSNQPQHF | TGTGCCAGCAGCCAAGATGATCGGATTCGTAGCAATCAGCCCCAGCATTTT
TRBJ1-2 | . | . | TRBV7-9 | CASSSSGGAGSYGYTF | TGTGCCAGCAGCTCTTCTGGGGGGGCAGGGAGCTATGGCTACACCTTC
TRBJ2-7 | . | . | TRBV6-5 | CASSYNWGQGIGEQYF | TGTGCCAGCAGTTACAATTGGGGGCAGGGCATAGGCGAGCAGTACTTC
TRBJ2-1 | once | . | TRBV6-4 | CASSSTGSSVDEQFF | TGTGCCAGCAGTTCGACCGGGAGTTCCGTCGATGAGCAGTTCTTC
TRBJ1-5 | . | . | TRBV5-5 | CASSPGHVYNQPQHF | TGTGCCAGCAGCCCCGGACACGTATACAATCAGCCCCAGCATTTT
TRBJ2-3 | once | . | TRBV30 | CAARGIGGPTDTQYF | TGTGCCGCAAGGGGAATAGGAGGGCCCACAGATACGCAGTATTTT
TRBJ1-3 | . | TRBD1 | TRBV19 | CASSLLVRGLGGNTIYF | TGTGCCAGTAGTCTACTCGTCAGGGGGCTGGGAGGAAACACCATATATTTT
TRBJ1-1 | . | . | TRBV29-1 | CSVDSMNTEAFF | TGCAGCGTGGACAGTATGAACACTGAAGCTTTCTTT
TRBJ1-2 | once | TRBD1 | TRBV2 | CASLHRGRDGYTF | TGTGCCAGCCTTCACAGGGGGCGAGATGGCTACACCTTC
TRBJ1-2 | . | . | TRBV9 | CASSSPDPYGYTF | TGTGCCAGCAGCTCACCGGACCCCTATGGCTACACCTTC
TRBJ2-7 | . | TRBD2 | TRBV7-8 | CASTLSGGPSEQYF | TGTGCCAGCACTTTAAGCGGGGGGCCCTCCGAGCAGTACTTC
TRBJ1-2 | . | . | TRBV25-1 | CASSAEDRIYGYTF | TGTGCCAGCAGTGCCGAGGACCGAATCTATGGCTACACCTTC
TRBJ2-2 | . | TRBD2 | TRBV11-3 | CASSRTSGSTGELFF | TGTGCCAGCAGCCGGACTAGCGGGAGTACCGGGGAGCTGTTTTTT
TRBJ1-1 | . | TRBD1 | TRBV19 | CASSTDRDRGRGTEAFF | TGTGCCAGTAGTACGGACCGGGACAGGGGACGGGGCACTGAAGCTTTCTTT
TRBJ1-2 | once | TRBD1 | TRBV5-1 | CASSTDRGLSGYTF | TGCGCCAGCAGCACCGACAGGGGCCTGAGTGGCTACACCTTC
TRBJ1-2 | . | . | TRBV9 | CASSAHSYGYTF | TGTGCCAGCAGCGCCCACAGCTATGGCTACACCTTC
TRBJ2-2 | . | . | TRBV24-1 | CATSDKGGKGTGELFF | TGTGCCACCAGTGATAAGGGGGGCAAAGGCACCGGGGAGCTGTTTTTT
TRBJ1-1 | . | . | TRBV2 | CASIWTVNTEAFF | TGTGCCAGCATATGGACAGTGAACACTGAAGCTTTCTTT
TRBJ1-5 | . | . | TRBV18 | CASSPRGMVSNQPQHF | TGTGCCAGCTCACCTAGGGGAATGGTCAGCAATCAGCCCCAGCATTTT
TRBJ2-7 | few | TRBD1 | TRBV19 | CASSILRQGAYEQYF | TGTGCCAGTAGTATACTCCGACAGGGGGCCTACGAGCAGTACTTC
TRBJ2-7 | . | . | TRBV10-3 | CAISESMGDTYEQYF | TGTGCCATCAGTGAGTCGATGGGGGACACCTACGAGCAGTACTTC
TRBJ1-2 | . | . | TRBV30 | CAWMVGRGYTF | TGTGCCTGGATGGTGGGACGCGGCTACACCTTC
TRBJ2-1 | . | TRBD2 | TRBV7-6 | CASSLRTSGPYNEQFF | TGTGCCAGCAGCTTAAGGACTAGCGGTCCCTACAATGAGCAGTTCTTC
TRBJ2-3 | few | . | TRBV2 | CASTLDRKDTQYF | TGTGCCAGCACCCTAGACAGGAAAGATACGCAGTATTTT
TRBJ1-1 | . | TRBD1 | TRBV11-2 | CASTQQRGPEAFF | TGTGCCAGCACTCAACAGAGGGGGCCCGAAGCTTTCTTT
TRBJ1-1 | . | TRBD1 | TRBV28 | CASSADRDTEAFF | TGTGCCAGCAGTGCGGACAGGGACACTGAAGCTTTCTTT
TRBJ2-3 | . | . | TRBV7-3 | CASSSRGTDTQYF | TGTGCCAGCAGCTCAAGGGGCACAGATACGCAGTATTTT
TRBJ2-7 | . | . | TRBV5-1 | CASSRGAGPRSYEQYF | TGCGCCAGCAGCCGGGGGGCGGGGCCCCGATCCTACGAGCAGTACTTC
TRBJ2-3 | . | TRBD2 | TRBV11-2 | CASSLGLAGGVTDTQYF | TGTGCCAGCAGCTTAGGGCTAGCGGGAGGAGTGACGGATACGCAGTATTTT
TRBJ1-1 | . | TRBD1 | TRBV19 | CASRTGMNTEAFF | TGTGCCAGTAGGACAGGGATGAACACTGAAGCTTTCTTT
TRBJ1-1 | . | . | TRBV2 | CASSDLGEFTEAFF | TGTGCCAGCAGTGATTTAGGGGAATTCACTGAAGCTTTCTTT
TRBJ2-5 | . | . | TRBV3-1/TRBV3-2 | CASSQDWDGFATQYF | TGTGCCAGCAGCCAAGATTGGGACGGCTTCGCGACCCAGTACTTC
TRBJ1-2 | . | . | TRBV6-1 | CASSEAAVVLIYGYTF | TGTGCCAGCAGTGAAGCGGCGGTTGTGTTGATCTATGGCTACACCTTC
TRBJ1-4 | . | TRBD1 | TRBV7-2 | CASSKTGEGEKLFF | TGTGCCAGCAGCAAGACAGGGGAGGGCGAAAAACTGTTTTTT
TRBJ2-6 | . | . | TRBV7-3 | CASSPGGSSGSTSGANVLTF | TGTGCCAGCAGCCCCGGAGGGAGCTCTGGGAGTACTTCTGGGGCCAACGTCCTGACTTTC
TRBJ2-5 | . | TRBD2 | TRBV5-1 | CASSLVASGRETQYF | TGCGCCAGCAGCTTGGTGGCTAGCGGGAGAGAGACCCAGTACTTC
TRBJ1-4 | . | TRBD1 | TRBV18 | CASSPPGQGAGKLFF | TGTGCCAGCTCACCACCGGGACAGGGGGCAGGTAAACTGTTTTTT
TRBJ1-1 | . | . | TRBV5-1 | CASSPGTANTEAFF | TGCGCCAGCAGCCCGGGGACGGCGAACACTGAAGCTTTCTTT
TRBJ2-1 | . | TRBD2 | TRBV7-3 | CASSLSFGGRANEQFF | TGTGCCAGCAGCTTAAGTTTTGGGGGGAGGGCCAATGAGCAGTTCTTC
TRBJ1-4 | few | . | TRBV5-1 | CASSTGAGEKLFF | TGCGCCAGCAGCACGGGGGCGGGTGAAAAACTGTTTTTT